Presented here are 12 T cell receptor beta chains from one specimen sequenced in a study of cytomegalovirus exposure and HLA in healthy donors. 60 Vbeta and 13 Jbeta primers were used in PCR. Assay used: immunoSEQ multiplex PCR; TCRdb lists only in-frame clones, some missing. This sample's clone table lists about 120,000 clones. Specimen: PBMCs. Receptors originate from a man in his late teens or twenties in good health and CMV-seronegative.

In DNA, the CDR3 is TGTGCCAGCAGCTTAAAGGGGTCCACTGAAGCTTTCTTT. Its protein is CASSLKGSTEAFF. The chain is built from TRBV7-2 and TRBJ1-1, with D perhaps matching TRBD1 (5 bases). Germline lookup yields CDR1 SGHTA and CDR2 FQGNSA. The CDR3 loop spans 13 amino acids. The V gene lost 2 bases and the J gene lost 4 bases, with 8 bases spanning the gap.

The V gene is TRBV13, the J gene TRBJ2-7, with TRBD2 matching over 11 bases. The CDR3 contains 14 residues. Germline V lookup: CDR1 PRHDT, CDR2 FYEKMQ (reference sequence). Unmatched junction bases numbered 2, after V lost 4 bases and J lost 3 bases. CDR3 DNA: TGTGCCAGCAGCTCCGGGACTAGCGGCTACGAGCAGTACTTC. Translation gives CASSSGTSGYEQYF.

The chain employs TRBV4-1 and TRBJ2-7, with 12 bases fitting TRBD2. CDR3 length equals 14 residues. Germline V gives CDR1 MGHRA, CDR2 YSYEKL. The J segment lost 5 bases and the V segment lost 2 bases, leaving 1 base of the junction unmatched. The CDR3 loop reads CASSQRTSGNEQYF. CDR3 DNA sequence: TGCGCCAGCAGCCAAAGGACTAGCGGGAACGAGCAGTACTTC.

The genes are TRBV4-1 and TRBJ2-7, with 10 bases aligning to TRBD1. The CDR3 is 15 amino acids. From germline, CDR1 is MGHRA and CDR2 YSYEKL. J lost 6 bases, V lost 2 bases, and 7 bases had no gene match. In DNA form, the CDR3 reads TGCGCCAGCAGCCAACCAGGGACAGGGGCCCTCGAGCAGTACTTC. It translates to CASSQPGTGALEQYF.

This chain connects TRBV5-1 to TRBJ1-1; D remains unclear. V lost 4 bases, J lost 1 base, and 11 bases lay in between. There are 14 residues in the CDR3. Germline V lookup: CDR1 SGHRS, CDR2 YFSETQ. CDR3 DNA: TGCGCCAGCAGCCAGTTTGGGCAGAACACTGAAGCTTTCTTT. It specifies CASSQFGQNTEAFF.

The V and J genes are TRBV5-4 and TRBJ2-1; 13 nucleotides align to TRBD2. J gave up 0 bases and V 0 bases, and 0 bases lay outside the gene matches. The CDR3 spans 17 residues. CDR1 and CDR2 (germline): SGHNT, YYREEE (reference sequence). CDR3 in DNA: TGTGCCAGCAGCTTGGGGACTAGCGGGAGCTCCTACAATGAGCAGTTCTTC. Its protein is CASSLGTSGSSYNEQFF.

The J gene is TRBJ2-7, the V gene TRBV29-1, with D possibly being TRBD2 (6 bases). Trimming pared 5 bases from V and 6 bases from J, leaving 20 bases between. The CDR3 length is 14 residues. Germline lookup yields CDR1 SQVTM and CDR2 ANQGSEA. CDR3 sequence (DNA): TGCAGCGTTACGAGCGGGTCGAGTTCTGGCGAGCAGTACTTC. It is translated as CSVTSGSSSGEQYF.

The chain employs TRBV6-6 and TRBJ1-1; 10 nucleotides agree with TRBD1. Germline CDR1 is MNHNY and CDR2 is SVGAGI (reference sequence). Trimming removed 6 bases from V and 5 bases from J; junction bases left unmatched: 3. The CDR3 is 13 residues long. Here the CDR3 reads CASRGQGYTEAFF. The CDR3 region has the DNA TGTGCCAGCAGGGGACAGGGGTATACTGAAGCTTTCTTT.

The chain couples TRBV2 to TRBJ1-3, with D maybe TRBD1 (6 bases). CDR3 length: 15 residues. Germline CDR1 is SNHLY and CDR2 is FYNNEI. Deletions cut 7 bases from V and 0 bases from J, with 13 bases between. CDR3 in amino acids: CASTLGTTSGNTIYF. CDR3 nucleotide sequence: TGTGCCAGCACTTTGGGGACAACCTCTGGAAACACCATATATTTT. Variable domain in full (rest from reference TRBV2 and TRBJ1-3): EPEVTQTPSHQVTQMGQEVILRCVPISNHLYFYWYRQILGQKVEFLVSFYNNEISEKSEIFDDQFSVERPDGSNFTLKIRSTKLEDSAMYFCASTLGTTSGNTIYFGEGSWLTVV.

The chain couples TRBV6-1 to TRBJ1-5, with 9 bases identical to TRBD1. The CDR3 contains 15 residues. V lost 8 bases to trimming and J lost 6 bases; unmatched junction nucleotides: 11. Germline CDR1 MNHNS, CDR2 SASEGT. CDR3 protein: CASLFTGGAGQPQHF. CDR3 sequence (DNA): TGTGCCAGCCTTTTTACAGGGGGCGCGGGTCAGCCCCAGCATTTT.

The rearrangement links TRBV6-6 to TRBJ2-1; D is ambiguous. Germline V gene sequence: CDR1 MNHNY, CDR2 SVGAGI (reference sequence). V lost 2 bases and J lost 9, with 17 bases in between. The CDR3 totals 15 residues. The CDR3 here is CASSYPGAGSGEQFF. The DNA of the CDR3 is TGTGCCAGCAGTTACCCCGGCGCCGGATCGGGTGAGCAGTTCTTC.

The chain combines TRBV2 with TRBJ2-5, with TRBD2 as a possible D gene (5 bases). This CDR3 spans 13 amino acids. Germline assignment: CDR1 SNHLY and CDR2 FYNNEI. With 7 bases removed from V and 0 bases from J, the gap between germline ends came to 9 bases. This chain's CDR3 is CASIRRYQETQYF. The CDR3 region has the DNA TGTGCCAGCATTAGGAGGTACCAAGAGACCCAGTACTTC.